Listed here is a single TCR beta chain. Antigen unknown. This record comes from a study of blood T cells in healthy people across ages. V lost 7 bases and J 4 bases, leaving 23 bases between the germline ends. This CDR3 is 17 amino acids long. Study outcomes and limitations: Diversity figures based on one million T cells were deemed too low.

Next came a second PCR, run for roughly 6 to 11 cycles, which used a sample-barcoded 5' primer along with a J-beta primer mix. MiXCR was run by TCRdb on the 5' RACE reads, yielding one entry per CDR3 protein. The sample consists of more than 650,000 distinct CDR3 sequences, over 20% of them appearing once. The study recruited healthy Caucasian donors from Russia who were aged about 6 to 90. A minimum of 6 million PBMCs was isolated per sample. V is TRBV12-3 or TRBV12-4 and J is TRBJ1-5, with D maybe TRBD1 (5 bases). The sequenced sample consisted of blood. The clonotype was recovered from a man between 65 and 79 years old in good health. The CDR3 protein is CASTDGAGFRVNQPQHF. In DNA form, the CDR3 reads TGTGCCAGCACCGATGGGGCAGGGTTTAGGGTAAATCAGCCCCAGCATTTT.